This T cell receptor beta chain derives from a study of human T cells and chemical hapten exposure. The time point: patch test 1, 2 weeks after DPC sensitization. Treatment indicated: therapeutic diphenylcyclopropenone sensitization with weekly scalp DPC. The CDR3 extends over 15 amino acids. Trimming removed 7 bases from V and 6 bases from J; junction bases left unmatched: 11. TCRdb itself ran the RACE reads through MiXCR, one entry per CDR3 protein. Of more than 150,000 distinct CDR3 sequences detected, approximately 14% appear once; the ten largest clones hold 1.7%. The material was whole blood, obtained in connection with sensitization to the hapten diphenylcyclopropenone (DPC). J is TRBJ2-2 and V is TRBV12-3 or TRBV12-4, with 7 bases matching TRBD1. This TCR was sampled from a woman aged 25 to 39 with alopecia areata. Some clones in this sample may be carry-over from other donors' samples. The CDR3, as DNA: TGTGCCAGCACCTGGGAAGGGGGCGGGTCCGGGGAGCTGTTTTTT. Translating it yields CASTWEGGGSGELFF.